This T cell receptor (beta chain) originates from a study of blood T cell repertoires in COVID-19. Study background: Acute-phase and convalescent COVID-19 samples originated in the United States, Italy and Spain. T cells, B-cell-depleted T cells, or PBMCs supplied cDNA or gDNA.

Here immunoSEQ multiplex PCR was the method, and the copy in TCRdb shows in-frame clones only, minus some. The data hold approximately 80,000 clones, with around 84% observed a single time. The germline gives CDR1 SEHNR, CDR2 FQNEAQ (reference sequence). V lost 2 bases, J lost 3 bases, and 11 bases lay in between. This CDR3 is built from 14 residues. The rearrangement links TRBV7-9 to TRBJ2-7; D is ambiguous. Sequenced material: peripheral blood. The TCR was taken from a man aged 40-49 years with acute or convalescent COVID-19. The CDR3 reads CASSLSGTNYEQYF. In DNA form, the CDR3 reads TGTGCCAGCAGCTTAAGTGGCACCAACTACGAGCAGTACTTC. Full variable domain (outside the CDR3, taken from reference TRBV7-9 and TRBJ2-7): DTGVSQNPRHKITKRGQNVTFRCDPISEHNRLYWYRQTLGQGPEFLTYFQNEAQLEKSRLLSDRFSAERPKGSFSTLEIQRTEQGDSAMYLCASSLSGTNYEQYFGPGTRLTVT.